This T cell receptor (beta chain) derives from a study of blood T cell repertoires in COVID-19. In the study overall: PBMCs, B-cell-depleted T cells, or T cells were the source of the cDNA or gDNA that made up the material.

How the authors handled the data: Reference gene primer amplification gave nucleated cell count estimates. Assay used: immunoSEQ multiplex PCR; TCRdb lists only in-frame clones, some missing. Clone size and the V and J calls come from that table; the DNA yielded D and trimming. The table has 300,000 to 350,000 clones, about 90% seen once. Participants, 18 to 89 years old, spanned around 25 US areas. Among Cohort 3 donors, those recovered had two negative PCRs, clearance, or symptom resolution. The germline gives CDR1 ENHRY, CDR2 SYGVKD. The V segment lost 3 bases and the J segment 1 base; nucleotides outside the gene matches: 5. The CDR3 totals 16 residues.

The chain combines TRBV10-3 with TRBJ1-2; the match to TRBD1 covers 10 bases. Sequences were obtained from PBMCs or T cells enriched from blood (not recorded which). This clonotype was obtained from a woman between 25 and 40 years old who had recovered from COVID-19. The CDR3 loop reads CAISDDRGPRNYGYTF. The CDR3 nucleotides read TGTGCCATCAGTGACGACAGGGGGCCCCGTAACTATGGCTACACCTTC.